This paragraph covers one TCR beta chain sequence. No antigen is known for it. Here immunoSEQ multiplex PCR was the method, and the copy in TCRdb shows in-frame clones only, minus some. The sample lists 60,000 or so clones; about 86% were seen once. This sample is part of a study of OX40 agonist ivuxolimab in advanced cancers. Trimming cost V 0 bases and J 6 bases, with 16 bases left between them. This CDR3 is 15 amino acids long. Germline CDR1 and CDR2: SGDLS and YYNGEE. Notes on the study in general: Clonal expansion by week 6 occurred in CD4+ and CD8+ blood T cells (at 0.1 to 3.0 mg/kg). Antigen targets of the expanded peripheral T cells went undetermined.

The sequencing used CD4+ or CD8+ T cells sorted from blood, collected in a trial of the OX40 agonist ivuxolimab. The sequence was obtained from an adult with an advanced solid tumor such as melanoma, head and neck, liver or kidney cancer. The V and J genes are TRBV9 and TRBJ2-7, with D tentatively TRBD2 (6 bases). DNA of the CDR3: TGTGCCAGCAGCGTAGACCCGGGGAGGAAGGCCGAGCAGTACTTC. The encoded protein is CASSVDPGRKAEQYF.